This T cell receptor beta chain was obtained from a study of CXCR3-negative and CXCR3-positive naive CD8 T cells. The study's findings and limits: Most assays were run on fresh PBMCs (CXCR3 expression partially decreased after cryopreservation). For CXCR3-positive naive cells, TRB CDR3s were more hydrophobic than those of CXCR3-negative naive cells. Unlike memory cells, which differed, naive CXCR3-negative and CXCR3-positive cells had similar TRBV-TRBJ usage.

Sorting yielded triplicates of approximately 300,000 cells for each CD8+ T cell subset. CD45RO-CCR7+CD27+CD95- characterized naive CD8+ T cells. On this clonotype itself: Its antigen is still unknown.

Germline V gene data show CDR1 as SQVTM and CDR2 as ANQGSEA. The CDR3 length is 15 residues. Preparation of TRB cDNA libraries relied on 5' RACE carrying UMI labels. TCRdb reanalyzed the 5' RACE reads, giving one entry per CDR3 protein sequence and no DNA. This table lists fewer than 65,000 distinct CDR3 sequences. The gene calls are TRBV29-1 and TRBJ2-5; TCRdb picks TRBD2, but there is no DNA to check that call. The sequence came from a human donor in good health. Some clones in this sample may be carry-over from other donors' samples. Source material: naive CXCR3+ CD8+ T cells from blood. Documented subset: CD45RO-CCR7+CD27+CD95- naive CD8+ T cells expressing CXCR3 (TNR3+). CDR3: CSVDPLSLAEETQYF.